This T cell receptor beta chain was sequenced in a study of cytomegalovirus exposure and HLA in healthy donors. V dropped 4 bases and J dropped 5; count of bases not matched to a gene: 8. Germline loops: CDR1 SEHNR, CDR2 FQNEAQ (reference sequence). The CDR3 totals 15 residues. Use of 60 Vbeta and 13 Jbeta primers characterized the PCR. Data came from immunoSEQ multiplex PCR; TCRdb stores just in-frame clones and leaves some out. The repertoire holds around 170,000 clones, with 65% to 90% as singletons. This chain joins TRBV7-9 and TRBJ2-5, with TRBD2 matching over 9 bases. The sequence derives from a man aged 40-49 years in good health and CMV-seropositive. The source material was PBMCs. The CDR3 DNA is TGTGCCAGCAGCTCGGGACTAGCCGGCGGGGAGACCCAGTACTTC. Protein product: CASSSGLAGGETQYF.